This T cell receptor beta chain was profiled in a study of beta chain features in type 1 diabetes (dated by TCRdb to between 2018 and 2020). Background on the whole study: Patients and healthy donors did not differ in mean age, gender distribution, total cell number or subset yield. A total of around 110,000,000 sorted cells were examined across all samples, and RNA yield correlated strongly with the number of cells per subset. In the study, TCRB repertoires of sorted circulating CD4+ T cell subsets from recently diagnosed type 1 diabetes patients were compared with those of matched healthy donors. Naive and central memory subsets were obtained from all 30 or so donors, but regulatory and stem cell-like memory subsets were isolated from only 8 patients and 8 healthy donors. Overall results and qualifications from the work: Fewer insertions and more nucleotide deletions at VDJ recombination sites were observed in patients with type 1 diabetes, implying thymic rearrangement abnormalities. Because cDNA was sequenced instead of genomic DNA, activated cells with high expression could be over-represented, although the groups did not differ in activation or CD3 levels. Naive, central memory and regulatory TCRB repertoires appeared more similar among patients than among healthy donors. In all four CD4+ subsets, TCRB CDR3 length was moderately but significantly shorter in type 1 diabetes patients. PCR might favor shorter templates, but patient and control samples were amplified and corrected together, so any skew would affect both groups equally. Only small numbers of individuals were included in the HLA sub-analyses, which left unresolved whether HLA type had any influence on TCRB rearrangement.

A few counts support this clone. Its antigen specificity is not known. Base quality data are lacking; no much larger clone is found one base away. Via the germline V gene, CDR1 is ENHRY and CDR2 SYGVKD. Trimmed from V: 2 bases; trimmed from J: 7 bases; junction bases lacking a gene match: 8. The CDR3 starts with the cysteine, ends with the phenylalanine, and has 16 residues. Only the CDR3 portion is preserved as DNA: 48 bases, with reading frame beginning at the first base. The entire isolated RNA was reverse transcribed using the High Capacity cDNA Reverse Transcription Kit, and thus expressed TCRB transcripts were sequenced. Deep immunoSEQ sequencing was applied to naive, central memory and regulatory T cell samples, giving an average of roughly 3.6 million total reads per sample. Sorted cells were lysed in RLT buffer, and RNA was extracted using DNase-treated RNeasy Micro or Mini kits according to cell number. Each cell subset was processed separately to prevent cross-contamination, with patient and healthy donor samples processed together. TCRB sequences were amplified from cDNA with the immunoSEQ multiplex PCR, producing 87-bp fragments spanning the CDR3 region. Sequencing of the amplicons was performed on the Illumina HiSeq platform. Concerning the study's data processing: Synthetic template baselines were used to correct PCR bias computationally, reads within Hamming distance 2 were collapsed together, and singletons that could not be merged were discarded. Reads were aligned against IMGT so that V, D and J genes, CDR3 length and insertions or deletions at six rearrangement sites could be assigned. Within each subset, clonotype counts were normalized to sorted cell number, after which true diversity and Gini coefficients were computed with the tcR R package. Repertoire sharing was quantified using the overlap coefficient calculated on TCRB nucleotide sequences. Out-of-frame TCRB sequences from naive cells were analyzed as a proxy for the pre-selection repertoire. TCRdb re-hosts the immuneACCESS table, in-frame sequences only. Its copies lack some clones; in the studies checked, an unresolved V gene accounts for under half of them, and the cause for the rest is not known. From that table come the V and J calls and clone size; the DNA was used to work out D and trimming. Counted in this sample were about 620,000 clones; around 15% of them appeared once. Of the sample, 0.07% to 0.095% is held by the ten largest clones.

Each donor gave one peripheral blood draw, approximately 100 mL on average, collected into heparinised tubes. A BD FACSAria II and a panel including CD45RO, CCR7, CD25, CD127, CD95 and CD27 were used to sort naive, central memory, regulatory and stem cell-like memory CD4+ T cells. A purity above 95% was achieved for all sorted populations. PBMCs were isolated right away by Lymphoprep density gradient centrifugation and were stained directly, without culture. So that batch effects would be minimized, each experiment stained and sorted samples in pairs, pairing one healthy donor with one patient. The receptor was derived from a man aged 18 to 29 in good health. The sequencing input was naive CD4+ T cells from blood. Taken with the paper, the label for cell subset or site translates to: true naive CD4+ T cells. The chain links TRBV10-3 with TRBJ2-1; TRBD1 lines up with 10 middle nucleotides. The CDR3 region reads CAISEGDRGMGNEQFF. The sequenced DNA: TGTGCCATCAGTGAGGGGGACAGGGGAATGGGGAATGAGCAGTTCTTC.